A single sample gave rise to the 14 T cell receptor beta chains below, sequenced in a study of human T cells and chemical hapten exposure. MiXCR, run by TCRdb on the RACE reads, gives a single entry per CDR3 protein. The sample lists 74,000 or so distinct CDR3 sequences, approximately 10% seen once, with about 1.4% in the top ten. This sample's time point: patch test 1, 2 weeks after DPC sensitization. The treatment is: therapeutic diphenylcyclopropenone sensitization with weekly scalp DPC. The sample here was whole blood, taken in connection with sensitization to the hapten diphenylcyclopropenone (DPC). The receptors were sampled from a woman aged 50 to 60 with alopecia areata. Some clones in this sample may be carry-over from other donors' samples.

There are many counts of this clonotype. The chain links TRBV12-3 or TRBV12-4 to TRBJ1-5; 8 bases map to TRBD1. Losses at the gene ends were 5 bases for V and 6 bases for J; bases not matched to a gene: 9. CDR3 length: 15 amino acids. The CDR3 DNA reads TGTGCCAGCAGTCGACAGGGGAGCTTAGGTCAGCCCCAGCATTTT. Translation: CASSRQGSLGQPQHF.

There are a few counts of this clonotype. The chain recombines TRBV19 with TRBJ2-7; 10 nucleotides align to TRBD1. Trimming at V came to 5 bases and at J to 2 bases, leaving 9 bases not matched to a gene. Germline CDR1 LNHDA, CDR2 SQIVND (reference sequence). CDR3 size: 16 residues. The CDR3 sequence is CASSPSDRGRAYEQYF. The CDR3 region has the DNA TGTGCCAGTAGTCCCTCGGACAGGGGGAGAGCCTACGAGCAGTACTTC. Full variable domain (outside the CDR3, taken from reference TRBV19 and TRBJ2-7): DGGITQSPKYLFRKEGQNVTLSCEQNLNHDAMYWYRQDPGQGLRLIYYSQIVNDFQKGDIAEGYSVSREKKESFPLTVTSAQKNPTAFYLCASSPSDRGRAYEQYFGPGTRLTVT.

This clonotype appeared many times. V and J are TRBV11-2 and TRBJ2-2; 7 bases match TRBD1. Losses at the gene ends were 5 bases for V and 5 bases for J; bases not matched to a gene: 8. CDR1 is SGHAT and CDR2 is FQNNGV in the germline V gene. This CDR3 spans 15 amino acids. DNA for the CDR3: TGTGCCAGCAGCCTCCGGGACAGTGGGACCGGGGAGCTGTTTTTT. It codes for CASSLRDSGTGELFF.

In its sample, this clonotype was seen a few times. The rearrangement joins TRBV30 to TRBJ2-5; TRBD1 matches 7 bases. V gave up 1 base and J gave up 0 bases; unmatched junction bases: 2. Per germline, CDR1 GTSNPN and CDR2 SVGIG (reference sequence). The CDR3 spans 14 residues. This CDR3 is CAWSADRDQETQYF. CDR3 nucleotide sequence: TGTGCCTGGAGTGCCGACAGGGACCAAGAGACCCAGTACTTC.

This clonotype was seen only a few times. The V gene is TRBV6-4, the J gene TRBJ1-1; maybe TRBD1 (5 bases). The CDR3 consists of 14 residues. Germline CDR1 and CDR2: MRHNA and SNTAGT. V lost 4 bases, J lost 4 bases, and 13 bases lay in between. The CDR3 spells CASSVDRVSTEAFF. CDR3 DNA sequence: TGTGCCAGCAGTGTAGACAGAGTTAGCACTGAAGCTTTCTTT.

This clonotype was counted only a few times. The chain combines TRBV30 with TRBJ1-5, with 7 bases that match TRBD1. The V and J ends lost 3 bases and 7 bases, in that order; junction bases with no gene match: 12. CDR3 length: 15 amino acids. Germline V lookup: CDR1 GTSNPN, CDR2 SVGIG (reference sequence). This CDR3 reads CAWSPGDREGQPQHF. The CDR3 nucleotides read TGTGCCTGGAGCCCCGGCGACAGGGAGGGCCAGCCCCAGCATTTT. The full variable domain, in which reference TRBV30 and TRBJ1-5 provide the parts outside the CDR3, is SQTIHQWPATLVQPVGSPLSLECTVEGTSNPNLYWYRQAAGRGLQLLFYSVGIGQISSEVPQNLSASRPQDRQFILSSKKLLLSDSGFYLCAWSPGDREGQPQHFGDGTRLSIL.

This sequence joins TRBV28 and TRBJ2-3, with 8 positions matching TRBD2. There are 16 residues in the CDR3. CDR1 and CDR2 (germline): MDHEN, SYDVKM. The V gene end was trimmed by 6 bases and the J gene end by 2 bases; junction bases not matched to a gene: 10. The CDR3: CASSPSGPTNTDTQYF. CDR3 nucleotides: TGTGCCAGCAGCCCTAGCGGGCCCACTAACACAGATACGCAGTATTTT.

This clonotype was detected a few times. This chain connects TRBV10-3 to TRBJ2-1; 12 bases agree with TRBD1. There are 16 residues in the CDR3. V dropped 0 bases and J dropped 6; count of bases not matched to a gene: 3. Germline CDR1 ENHRY, CDR2 SYGVKD. CDR3 in DNA: TGTGCCATCAGTGAGTCAGGGGACAGGGGGCGCAATGAGCAGTTCTTC. Translation: CAISESGDRGRNEQFF.

A few counts support this clonotype. The V call is TRBV6-2 or TRBV6-3, the J call TRBJ2-2; 10 nucleotides agree with TRBD2. Germline values: CDR1 MNHEY, CDR2 SVGEGT. J was trimmed by 2 bases and V by 5 bases; bases with no gene match: 8. This CDR3 spans 17 amino acids. CDR3 DNA: TGTGCCAGCAGTAGGCGGACTAGCGGTTATAACACCGGGGAGCTGTTTTTT. Residues: CASSRRTSGYNTGELFF.

This clonotype has just a few counts. This chain connects TRBV7-3 to TRBJ2-5, with D perhaps matching TRBD2 (7 bases). The V gene's germline CDR1 is SGHTA and CDR2 FQGTGA. V lost 5 bases and J 2 bases, leaving 27 bases between the germline ends. The CDR3 loop spans 19 amino acids. The CDR3 sequence is CASSRFGTTLSGQQETQYF. As DNA, the CDR3 is TGTGCCAGCAGCAGGTTCGGGACTACCTTGTCAGGACAGCAAGAGACCCAGTACTTC. The variable domain in full, with the rest retrieved from reference TRBV7-3 and TRBJ2-5, is GAGVSQTPSNKVTEKGKYVELRCDPISGHTALYWYRQSLGQGPEFLIYFQGTGAADDSGLPNDRFFAVRPEGSVSTLKIQRTERGDSAVYLCASSRFGTTLSGQQETQYFGPGTRLLVL.

The genes are TRBV28 and TRBJ1-5, with D unclear. The germline V gene has CDR1 MDHEN and CDR2 SYDVKM. The CDR3 is 15 residues long. The germline V and J ends were trimmed by 5 bases and 1 base, with 12 bases remaining between them. The CDR3 DNA reads TGTGCCAGCAGTAGCCCCGGATGGAGCAATCAGCCCCAGCATTTT. Its translation is CASSSPGWSNQPQHF. The whole variable domain, filled in from reference TRBV28 and TRBJ1-5, reads DVKVTQSSRYLVKRTGEKVFLECVQDMDHENMFWYRQDPGLGLRLIYFSYDVKMKEKGDIPEGYSVSREKKERFSLILESASTNQTSMYLCASSSPGWSNQPQHFGDGTRLSIL.

This clonotype was recorded many times. This chain joins TRBV24-1 and TRBJ2-3, with 15 positions matching TRBD2. The CDR3 consists of 17 residues. Per germline, CDR1 KGHDR and CDR2 SFDVKD. V shed 4 bases, J shed 5 bases, and the junction held 6 bases outside the gene matches. The CDR3 bases are TGTGCCACCAGTGAACGGACTAGCGGGAGGGAAGGAGATACGCAGTATTTT. It is translated as CATSERTSGREGDTQYF.

This clonotype was observed a few times. The chain employs TRBV28 and TRBJ2-7; 7 positions agree with TRBD1. The CDR3 has 12 amino acids. The ends lost 6 bases at V and 2 bases at J; junction bases unmatched: 1. Germline V lookup: CDR1 MDHEN, CDR2 SYDVKM. The chain's CDR3 is CASRGGPYEQYF. The CDR3 DNA sequence: TGTGCCAGCAGAGGGGGCCCCTACGAGCAGTACTTC.

This chain links TRBV10-3 with TRBJ2-7; D is unresolved. The germline gives CDR1 ENHRY, CDR2 SYGVKD. The CDR3 contains 12 residues. Trimming took 5 bases from V and 5 from J, leaving 10 bases between them. Here the CDR3 reads CAISPLSHEQYF. DNA for the CDR3: TGTGCCATCAGTCCCCTCAGCCACGAGCAGTACTTC.